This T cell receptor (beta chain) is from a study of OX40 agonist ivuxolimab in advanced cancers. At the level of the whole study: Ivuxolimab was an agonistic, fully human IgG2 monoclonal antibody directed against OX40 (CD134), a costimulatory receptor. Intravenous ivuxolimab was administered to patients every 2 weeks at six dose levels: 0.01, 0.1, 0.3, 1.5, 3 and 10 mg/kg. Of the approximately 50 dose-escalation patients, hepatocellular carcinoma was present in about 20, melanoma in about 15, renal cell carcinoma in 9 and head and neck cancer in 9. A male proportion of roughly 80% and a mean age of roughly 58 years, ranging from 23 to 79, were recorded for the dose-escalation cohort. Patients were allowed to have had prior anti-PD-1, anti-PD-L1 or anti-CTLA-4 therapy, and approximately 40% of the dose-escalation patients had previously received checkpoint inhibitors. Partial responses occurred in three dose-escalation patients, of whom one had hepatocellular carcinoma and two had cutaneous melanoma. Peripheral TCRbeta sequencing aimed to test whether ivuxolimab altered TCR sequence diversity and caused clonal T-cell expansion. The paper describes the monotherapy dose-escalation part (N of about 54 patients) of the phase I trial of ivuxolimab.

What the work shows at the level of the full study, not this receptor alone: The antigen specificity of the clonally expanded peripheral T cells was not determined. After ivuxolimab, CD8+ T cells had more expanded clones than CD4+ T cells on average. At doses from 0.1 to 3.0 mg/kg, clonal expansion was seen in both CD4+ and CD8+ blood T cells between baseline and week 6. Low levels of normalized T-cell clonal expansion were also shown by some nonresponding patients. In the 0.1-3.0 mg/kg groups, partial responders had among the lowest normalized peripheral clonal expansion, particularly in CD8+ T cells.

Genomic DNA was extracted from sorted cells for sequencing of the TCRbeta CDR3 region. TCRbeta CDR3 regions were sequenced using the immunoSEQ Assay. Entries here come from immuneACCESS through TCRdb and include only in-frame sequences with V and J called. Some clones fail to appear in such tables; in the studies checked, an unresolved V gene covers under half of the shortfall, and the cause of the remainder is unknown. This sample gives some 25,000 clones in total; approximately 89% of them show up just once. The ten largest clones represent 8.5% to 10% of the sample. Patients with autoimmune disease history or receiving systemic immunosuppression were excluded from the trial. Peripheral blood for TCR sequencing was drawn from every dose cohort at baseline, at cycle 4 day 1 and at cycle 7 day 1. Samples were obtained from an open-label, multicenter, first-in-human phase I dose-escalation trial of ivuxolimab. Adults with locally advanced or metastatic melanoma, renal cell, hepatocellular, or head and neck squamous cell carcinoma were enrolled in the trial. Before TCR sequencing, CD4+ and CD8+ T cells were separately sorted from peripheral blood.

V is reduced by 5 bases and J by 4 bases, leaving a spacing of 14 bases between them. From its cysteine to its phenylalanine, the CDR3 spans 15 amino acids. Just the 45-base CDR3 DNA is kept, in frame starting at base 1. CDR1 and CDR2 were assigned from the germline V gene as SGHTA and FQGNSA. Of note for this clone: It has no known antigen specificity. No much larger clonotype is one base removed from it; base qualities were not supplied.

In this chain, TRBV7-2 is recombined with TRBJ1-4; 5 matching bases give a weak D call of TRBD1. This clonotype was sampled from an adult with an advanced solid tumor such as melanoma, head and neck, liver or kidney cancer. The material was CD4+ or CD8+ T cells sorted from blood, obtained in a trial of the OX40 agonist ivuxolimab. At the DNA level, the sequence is TGTGCCAGCAGCCGCCTTGGGGGGGGTAATGAAAAACTGTTTTTT. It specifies CASSRLGGGNEKLFF. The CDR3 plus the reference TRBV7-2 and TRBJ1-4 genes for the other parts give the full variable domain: GAGVSQSPSNKVTEKGKDVELRCDPISGHTALYWYRQSLGQGLEFLIYFQGNSAPDKSGLPSDRFSAERTGGSVSTLTIQRTQQEDSAVYLCASSRLGGGNEKLFFGSGTQLSVL.